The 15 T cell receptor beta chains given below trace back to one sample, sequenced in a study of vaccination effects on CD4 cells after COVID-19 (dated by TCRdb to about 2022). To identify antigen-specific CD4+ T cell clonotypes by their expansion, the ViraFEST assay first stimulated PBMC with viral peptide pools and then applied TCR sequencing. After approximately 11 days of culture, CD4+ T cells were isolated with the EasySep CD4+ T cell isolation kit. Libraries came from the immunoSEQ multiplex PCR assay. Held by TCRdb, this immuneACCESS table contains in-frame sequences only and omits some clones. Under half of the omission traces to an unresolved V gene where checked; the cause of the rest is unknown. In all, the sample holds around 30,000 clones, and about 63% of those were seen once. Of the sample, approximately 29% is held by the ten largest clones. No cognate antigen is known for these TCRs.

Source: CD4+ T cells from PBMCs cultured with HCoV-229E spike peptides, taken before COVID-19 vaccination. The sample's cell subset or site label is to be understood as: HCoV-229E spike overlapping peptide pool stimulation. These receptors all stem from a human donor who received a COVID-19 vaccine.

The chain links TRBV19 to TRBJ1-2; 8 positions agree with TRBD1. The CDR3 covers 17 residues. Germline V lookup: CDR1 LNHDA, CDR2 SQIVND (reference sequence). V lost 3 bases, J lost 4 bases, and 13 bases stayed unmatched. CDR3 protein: CASSIPGPTGEVYGYTF. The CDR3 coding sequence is TGTGCCAGTAGTATTCCGGGTCCGACAGGGGAAGTCTATGGCTACACCTTC.

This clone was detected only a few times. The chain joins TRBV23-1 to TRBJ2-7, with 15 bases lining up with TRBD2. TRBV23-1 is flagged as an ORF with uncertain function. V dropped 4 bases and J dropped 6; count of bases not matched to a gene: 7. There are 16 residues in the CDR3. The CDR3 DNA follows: TGCGCCAGCAGTCGTCCGGGACTAGCGGGAGGTTGCGAGCAGTACTTC. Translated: CASSRPGLAGGCEQYF.

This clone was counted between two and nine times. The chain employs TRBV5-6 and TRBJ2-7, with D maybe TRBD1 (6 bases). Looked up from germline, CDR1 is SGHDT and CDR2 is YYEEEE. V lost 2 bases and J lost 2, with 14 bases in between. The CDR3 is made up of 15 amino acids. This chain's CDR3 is CASSFFGQSPYEQYF. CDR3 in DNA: TGTGCCAGCAGCTTTTTTGGACAGAGCCCCTACGAGCAGTACTTC. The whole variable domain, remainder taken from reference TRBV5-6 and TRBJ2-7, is DAGVTQSPTHLIKTRGQQVTLRCSPKSGHDTVSWYQQALGQGPQFIFQYYEEEERQRGNFPDRFSGHQFPNYSSELNVNALLLGDSALYLCASSFFGQSPYEQYFGPGTRLTVT.

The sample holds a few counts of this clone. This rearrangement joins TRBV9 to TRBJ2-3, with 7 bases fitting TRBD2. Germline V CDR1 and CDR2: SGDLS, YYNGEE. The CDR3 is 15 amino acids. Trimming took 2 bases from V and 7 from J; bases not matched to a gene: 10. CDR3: CASSVGAGFPHTQYF. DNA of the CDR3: TGTGCCAGCAGCGTGGGAGCGGGGTTCCCTCATACGCAGTATTTT.

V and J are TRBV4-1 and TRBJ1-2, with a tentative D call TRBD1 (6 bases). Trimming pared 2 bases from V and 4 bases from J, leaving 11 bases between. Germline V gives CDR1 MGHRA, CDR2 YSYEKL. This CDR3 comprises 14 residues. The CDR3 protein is CASSQPGQPYGYTF. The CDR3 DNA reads TGCGCCAGCAGCCAACCGGGACAACCCTATGGCTACACCTTC.

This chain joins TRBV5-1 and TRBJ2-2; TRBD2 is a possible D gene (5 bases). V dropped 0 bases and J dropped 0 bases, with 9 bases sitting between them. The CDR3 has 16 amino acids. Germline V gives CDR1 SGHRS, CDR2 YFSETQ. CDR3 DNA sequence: TGCGCCAGCAGCTTGGACGGGGAACCGAACACCGGGGAGCTGTTTTTT. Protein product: CASSLDGEPNTGELFF.

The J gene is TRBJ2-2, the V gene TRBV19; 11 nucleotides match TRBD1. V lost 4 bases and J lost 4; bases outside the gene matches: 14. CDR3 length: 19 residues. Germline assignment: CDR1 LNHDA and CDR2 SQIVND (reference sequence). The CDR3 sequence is CASSTIRTGGAGGTGELFF. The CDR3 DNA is TGTGCCAGTAGTACCATACGGACAGGGGGCGCCGGCGGCACCGGGGAGCTGTTTTTT.

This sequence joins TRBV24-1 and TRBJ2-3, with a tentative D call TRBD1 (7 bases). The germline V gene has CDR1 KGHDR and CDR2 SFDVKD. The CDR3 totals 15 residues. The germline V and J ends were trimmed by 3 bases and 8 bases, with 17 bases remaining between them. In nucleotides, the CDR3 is TGTGCCACCAGTGATCTGACAGGGCGAGCGGGTACGCAGTATTTT. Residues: CATSDLTGRAGTQYF.

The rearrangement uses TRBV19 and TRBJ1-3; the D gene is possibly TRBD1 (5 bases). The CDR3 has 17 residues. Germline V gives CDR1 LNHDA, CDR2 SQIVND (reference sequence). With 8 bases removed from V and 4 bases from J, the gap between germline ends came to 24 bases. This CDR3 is CASGNPYNLGGGNTIYF. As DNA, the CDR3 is TGTGCCAGTGGCAACCCTTACAACCTCGGGGGAGGAAACACCATATATTTT.

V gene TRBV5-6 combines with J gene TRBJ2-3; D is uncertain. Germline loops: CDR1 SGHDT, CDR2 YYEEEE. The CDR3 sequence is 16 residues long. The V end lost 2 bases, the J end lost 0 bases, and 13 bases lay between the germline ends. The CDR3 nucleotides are TGTGCCAGCAGCTTCGGCGGAGCCGCTAGCACAGATACGCAGTATTTT. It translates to CASSFGGAASTDTQYF.

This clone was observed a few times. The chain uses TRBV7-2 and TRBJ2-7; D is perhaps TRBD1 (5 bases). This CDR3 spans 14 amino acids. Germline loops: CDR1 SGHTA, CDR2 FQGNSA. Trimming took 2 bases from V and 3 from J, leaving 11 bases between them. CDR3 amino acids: CASSLSTGHYEQYF. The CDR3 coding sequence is TGTGCCAGCAGCTTATCAACAGGTCACTACGAGCAGTACTTC. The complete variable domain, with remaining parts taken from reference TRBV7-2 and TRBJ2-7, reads GAGVSQSPSNKVTEKGKDVELRCDPISGHTALYWYRQSLGQGLEFLIYFQGNSAPDKSGLPSDRFSAERTGGSVSTLTIQRTQQEDSAVYLCASSLSTGHYEQYFGPGTRLTVT.

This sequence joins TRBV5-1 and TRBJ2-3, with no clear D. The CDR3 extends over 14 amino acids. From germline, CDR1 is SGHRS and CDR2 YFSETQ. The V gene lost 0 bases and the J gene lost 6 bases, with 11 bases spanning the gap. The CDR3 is CASSLGHEFDTQYF. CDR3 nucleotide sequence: TGCGCCAGCAGCTTGGGGCATGAGTTCGATACGCAGTATTTT.

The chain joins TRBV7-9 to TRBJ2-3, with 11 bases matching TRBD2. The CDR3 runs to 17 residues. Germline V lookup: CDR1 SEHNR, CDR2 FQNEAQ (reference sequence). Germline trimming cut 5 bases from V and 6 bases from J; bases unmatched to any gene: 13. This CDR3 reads CASSLPRLAGYGDTQYF. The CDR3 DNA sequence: TGTGCCAGCAGCCTCCCGAGACTAGCGGGATATGGGGATACGCAGTATTTT. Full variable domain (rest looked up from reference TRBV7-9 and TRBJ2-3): DTGVSQNPRHKITKRGQNVTFRCDPISEHNRLYWYRQTLGQGPEFLTYFQNEAQLEKSRLLSDRFSAERPKGSFSTLEIQRTEQGDSAMYLCASSLPRLAGYGDTQYFGPGTRLTVL.

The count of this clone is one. The CDR3 sequence: CASSLETGWAYEQYF. CDR3 coding DNA: TGCGCCAGCAGCTTGGAAACGGGTTGGGCCTACGAGCAGTACTTC. The chain joins TRBV5-1 to TRBJ2-7; D not certain. The CDR3 runs to 15 residues. V was clipped by 0 bases and J by 2 bases, with 12 bases between them. The germline V gene encodes CDR1 SGHRS and CDR2 YFSETQ.

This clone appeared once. The CDR3 region is CASKGQQNQETQYF. CDR3 bases: TGTGCCAGTAAAGGACAGCAGAACCAAGAGACCCAGTACTTC. The chain joins TRBV19 to TRBJ2-5; D might be TRBD1 (6 bases). Germline V gene sequence: CDR1 LNHDA, CDR2 SQIVND (reference sequence). This CDR3 is built from 14 residues. The V end was cut by 7 bases, the J end by 0 bases, with 12 bases between.